Listed here are 15 T cell receptor beta chains from one sample, sequenced in a study of kidney transplant recipient with SARS-CoV-2 infection. TCRdb redid the calling of the reads with MiXCR, one entry per CDR3 protein. The table has 200,000 to 250,000 distinct CDR3 sequences, around 26% seen once. This specimen consisted of a blood sample, obtained at baseline and between days 110 and 120 from a kidney transplant recipient. The receptors shown here come from a male patient between 25 and 39 years old who had COVID-19 and was a kidney transplant recipient. Some of these T cells may belong to the graft donor.

Worth noting for this clonotype: This clone may be a read error of a much larger clone one base away. The CDR3 DNA follows: TGTGCCGGCAGTGAAAGTTGGAGACAGGGGGATGAGCAGTTCTTC. Its translation: CAGSESWRQGDEQFF. The gene calls are TRBV6-1 and TRBJ2-1; the match to TRBD1 covers 9 bases. CDR1 and CDR2 from the germline V gene are MNHNS and SASEGT. CDR3 size: 15 residues.

This clonotype was counted at least ten times. This chain joins TRBV4-3 and TRBJ2-6; a weak D match, TRBD2 (6 bases). This CDR3 is built from 19 residues. CDR1 and CDR2 (germline): LGHNA, YSLEER. The V end was cut by 4 bases, the J end by 0 bases, with 19 bases between. The CDR3 here is CASSPSATVLGSGANVLTF. CDR3 in DNA: TGCGCCAGCAGCCCTAGCGCGACAGTTCTCGGCTCTGGGGCCAACGTCCTGACTTTC.

This clonotype showed up many times. The CDR3 sequence: CARFQVVVRKTYGYTF. The CDR3 nucleotides read TGTGCCAGATTCCAGGTAGTGGTGAGAAAGACCTATGGCTACACCTTC. This chain joins TRBV5-3 and TRBJ1-2; D is unclear. TRBV5-3 is an ORF for which the function is uncertain. This CDR3 is 16 amino acids long. Trimming cost V 7 bases and J 4 bases, with 23 bases left between them.

This clonotype showed up many times. V is TRBV20-1 and J is TRBJ2-1; D may be TRBD2 (6 bases). The length of the CDR3 is 13 residues. The V end lost 6 bases, the J end lost 4 bases, and 13 bases lay between the germline ends. The germline gives CDR1 DFQATT, CDR2 SNEGSKA (reference sequence). CDR3 in DNA: TGCAGTGCCGGGGGACTCCTATACAATGAGCAGTTCTTC. Amino acids: CSAGGLLYNEQFF.

This clonotype was seen repeatedly, ten times or more. CDR3 sequence (DNA): TGTGCCAGCAGCATGGACAGGACCGTCAGCGGCTACACCTTC. Translating it yields CASSMDRTVSGYTF. V usage is TRBV6-5 and J usage is TRBJ1-2, with 7 bases fitting TRBD1. Germline V gene lookup returns CDR1 MNHEY and CDR2 SVGAGI. With 6 bases clipped from V and 8 bases from J, the junction kept 12 bases outside the gene matches. There are 14 residues in the CDR3.

For this clonotype: Just one base apart from a much larger clone, this may be a read error. This sequence joins TRBV2 and TRBJ2-5; 8 positions match TRBD1. With the DNA end fitting TRBJ2-7 better, the J assignment may be wrong. There are 13 residues in the CDR3. Germline CDR1 is SNHLY and CDR2 is FYNNEI. This chain's CDR3 is CASRGTGVYEQYF. In nucleotides, the CDR3 is TGTGCCAGCAGAGGGACAGGCGTCTACGAGCAGTACTTC.

This clonotype was seen ten or more times. V is TRBV29-1 and J is TRBJ1-2; D may be TRBD1 (6 bases). The germline V and J ends were trimmed by 4 bases and 3 bases, with 6 bases remaining between them. This CDR3 has 11 residues. CDR1 is SQVTM and CDR2 is ANQGSEA in the germline V gene. The DNA of the CDR3 is TGCAGCGTTGGACAGGACTATGGCTACACCTTC. Its protein is CSVGQDYGYTF.

Concerning this clonotype itself: A much larger clone is a single base away; this may be a read error. This sequence joins TRBV5-1 and TRBJ2-2, with D possibly TRBD1 on 6 matching bases. CDR3 length: 14 amino acids. The germline gives CDR1 SGHRS, CDR2 YFSETQ. CDR3 residues: CASSLQTGTEELFF. In DNA, the CDR3 is TGCGCCAGCAGCCTACAAACAGGGACCGAGGAGCTGTTTTTT.

On this clonotype itself: This may stem from a read error, because a much larger clone lies one nucleotide away. This chain connects TRBV7-3 to TRBJ2-2; 9 positions agree with TRBD1. CDR3 length: 16 amino acids. The germline V gene encodes CDR1 SGHTA and CDR2 FQGTGA. The trim removed 8 bases at V and 6 bases at J, leaving 13 bases unmatched. CDR3 in amino acids: CASGQGTGRAAGELFF. DNA for the CDR3: TGTGCCAGCGGCCAGGGGACAGGGCGAGCGGCCGGGGAGCTGTTTTTT.

Many counts were recorded for this clonotype. The chain has TRBV27 and TRBJ2-5, with TRBD2 matching over 9 bases. Germline CDR1 and CDR2: MNHEY and SMNVEV (reference sequence). The CDR3 loop spans 15 amino acids. V shed 4 bases, J shed 1 base, and the junction held 4 bases outside the gene matches. The CDR3 sequence: CASSSAGGPQETQYF. The CDR3 DNA follows: TGTGCCAGCAGTTCCGCGGGAGGGCCCCAAGAGACCCAGTACTTC.

This clonotype was seen only once. This could be a read error, since a much larger clone is one nucleotide away. The chain employs TRBV4-1 and TRBJ2-7; either TRBD1 or TRBD2 may fit D (6 bases each). Per the germline V gene, CDR1 is MGHRA and CDR2 is YSYEKL. The CDR3 is made up of 15 amino acids. V dropped 4 bases and J dropped 0 bases, with 13 bases sitting between them. Written as DNA, the CDR3 is TGCGCCAGCAGCCTACAGGGCGGGATCTCCTACGAGCAGTACTTC. Residues: CASSLQGGISYEQYF.

This clonotype was picked up a small number of times. CDR3 loop: CASNRLAGYGNEQFF. In nucleotides, the CDR3 is TGTGCCAGCAACAGACTAGCCGGCTATGGCAATGAGCAGTTCTTC. The chain combines TRBV9 with TRBJ2-1, with 7 bases fitting TRBD2. With 6 bases clipped from V and 6 bases from J, the junction kept 12 bases outside the gene matches. CDR1 is SGDLS and CDR2 is YYNGEE in the germline V gene. CDR3 size: 15 residues.

This clonotype has a single count. The rearrangement joins TRBV18 to TRBJ2-7; D remains ambiguous. In germline, CDR1 is KGHSH, CDR2 LQKENI. The germline V and J ends were trimmed by 4 bases and 2 bases, with 9 bases remaining between them. The CDR3 length is 13 residues. Here the CDR3 reads CASSRDRPYEQYF. CDR3 DNA: TGTGCCAGCTCACGGGATCGCCCCTACGAGCAGTACTTC.

This chain's CDR3 is CASGRETGDQPQHF. The CDR3 nucleotides are TGTGCCAGCGGCCGCGAGACAGGGGATCAGCCCCAGCATTTT. The genes are TRBV4-2 and TRBJ1-5, with TRBD1 matching 8 bases. The length of the CDR3 is 14 residues. The V and J ends lost 8 bases and 5 bases, in that order; junction bases with no gene match: 8. Germline CDR1 and CDR2: LGHNA and YNFKEQ.

The chain uses TRBV19 and TRBJ2-1, with 8 bases lining up with TRBD2. V trimming: 6 bases; J trimming: 2 bases; junction bases outside the gene matches: 9. This CDR3 has 16 amino acids. Germline V gene lookup returns CDR1 LNHDA and CDR2 SQIVND (reference sequence). For the CDR3, the DNA is TGTGCCAGTAGCCGGCAAGCGGGAGCAACCTACAATGAGCAGTTCTTC. Protein sequence: CASSRQAGATYNEQFF.